A single sample gave rise to the 8 T cell receptor beta chains below, sequenced in a study of identical twins. TCRdb reprocessed the 5' RACE reads with MiXCR, giving one entry per CDR3 protein. The top ten hold 5.1% of the sample, which has hundreds of thousands of distinct CDR3 sequences, roughly 10% seen once. The sequenced sample consisted of memory (CD45RO+) T cells sorted from blood. The receptors originated from a woman aged 18-29 years in good health.

This clonotype was recorded at least ten times. This rearrangement joins TRBV9 to TRBJ2-7, with 13 bases identical to TRBD2. With V trimmed by 0 bases and J by 1 base, 4 bases remained unmatched. There are 17 residues in the CDR3. Germline V lookup: CDR1 SGDLS, CDR2 YYNGEE. In DNA form, the CDR3 reads TGTGCCAGCAGCGTAGGACTAGCGGGGGGCTCATCCTACGAGCAGTACTTC. This gives the protein CASSVGLAGGSSYEQYF.

This clonotype was seen a few times. The genes are TRBV10-3 and TRBJ2-7; 10 bases agree with TRBD1. The CDR3 spans 15 residues. The V gene end was trimmed by 2 bases and the J gene end by 1 base; junction bases not matched to a gene: 2. CDR1 is ENHRY and CDR2 is SYGVKD in the germline V gene. CDR3 sequence: CAISERTGGSYEQYF. CDR3 DNA: TGTGCCATCAGTGAGAGGACAGGGGGATCCTACGAGCAGTACTTC.

The chain couples TRBV18 to TRBJ2-5, with D hard to call. V lost 5 bases to trimming and J lost 4 bases, with 5 bases between them. The CDR3 contains 11 residues. The germline CDR1 and CDR2 sequences are KGHSH and LQKENI. The CDR3 sequence is CASSSPETQYF. The CDR3 nucleotides are TGTGCCAGCTCATCCCCAGAGACCCAGTACTTC.

A few counts support this clonotype. This chain links TRBV24-1 with TRBJ2-1; 13 bases map to TRBD2. With V trimmed by 3 bases and J by 7 bases, 5 bases remained unmatched. The germline V gene encodes CDR1 KGHDR and CDR2 SFDVKD. The CDR3 is 16 residues long. CDR3 sequence (DNA): TGTGCCACCAGTGATAGTACTAGCGGGAGGGTGAATGAGCAGTTCTTC. Protein product: CATSDSTSGRVNEQFF.

This clonotype has only a few counts. This chain connects TRBV5-1 to TRBJ2-5; a weak D match, TRBD2 (6 bases). The CDR3 has 14 residues. V was cut by 3 bases and J by 5 bases, with 14 bases left in between. From germline, CDR1 is SGHRS and CDR2 YFSETQ. The CDR3 region is CASSSGGTGETQYF. The CDR3 region has the DNA TGCGCCAGCAGCTCCGGAGGGACGGGGGAGACCCAGTACTTC.

The chain couples TRBV6-1 to TRBJ2-4; 9 nucleotides line up with TRBD1. The CDR3 contains 16 residues. Germline V CDR1 and CDR2: MNHNS, SASEGT. V was pared by 6 bases and J by 3 bases, with 9 bases of the junction left unmatched. CDR3 sequence reads: CASRAPGQGFKNIQYF. The CDR3 coding sequence is TGTGCCAGCAGGGCACCGGGACAGGGTTTCAAAAACATTCAGTACTTC.

The genes are TRBV20-1 and TRBJ2-1, with 13 bases matching TRBD2. Germline assignment: CDR1 DFQATT and CDR2 SNEGSKA (reference sequence). This CDR3 comprises 15 residues. The V segment lost 5 bases and the J segment 9 bases; nucleotides outside the gene matches: 10. CDR3 sequence reads: CSAPPTSGRVFEQFF. CDR3 DNA: TGCAGTGCTCCCCCCACTAGCGGGAGGGTATTTGAGCAGTTCTTC.

This clonotype was counted between two and nine times. The chain uses TRBV27 and TRBJ2-5; the match to TRBD2 covers 15 bases. CDR1 and CDR2 from the germline V gene are MNHEY and SMNVEV (reference sequence). V was pared by 5 bases and J by 5 bases, with 15 bases of the junction left unmatched. There are 19 residues in the CDR3. The CDR3 nucleotides read TGTGCCAGCAGTCCCCGGACTAGCGGGAGGGCCCTCTTCGGGGAGACCCAGTACTTC. Amino acid sequence: CASSPRTSGRALFGETQYF.